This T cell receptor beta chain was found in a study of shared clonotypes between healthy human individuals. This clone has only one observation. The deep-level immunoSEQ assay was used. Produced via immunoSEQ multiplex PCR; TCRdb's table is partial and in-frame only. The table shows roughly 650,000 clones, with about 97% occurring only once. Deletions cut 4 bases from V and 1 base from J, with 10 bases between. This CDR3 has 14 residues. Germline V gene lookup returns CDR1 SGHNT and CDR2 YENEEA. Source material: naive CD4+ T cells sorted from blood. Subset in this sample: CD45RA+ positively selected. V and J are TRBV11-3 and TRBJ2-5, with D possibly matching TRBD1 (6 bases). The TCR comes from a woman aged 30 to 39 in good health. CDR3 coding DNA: TGTGCCAGCAGCTCTCCAGGGGTCCAAGAGACCCAGTACTTC. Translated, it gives CASSSPGVQETQYF.